This T cell receptor beta chain is drawn from a study of vaccination effects on CD4 cells after COVID-19. A word on this clone: Antigen unknown.

From germline, CDR1 is SGHRS and CDR2 YFSETQ. This CDR3 has 16 amino acids. Trimming took off 4 bases at V and 5 bases at J, with 21 bases between the two ends. Only in-frame clones appear in the TCRdb table, and some are missing; sequencing was by immunoSEQ multiplex PCR. The sample yields tens of thousands of clones, 65% to 90% seen once. Prior to sequencing, the ViraFEST assay stimulated PBMC with viral peptide pools, which expanded the antigen-specific CD4+ T cells. Subsequent to roughly 9 days of culture, CD4+ T cells were isolated. The sequence was obtained from a human donor who received a COVID-19 vaccine. This sample comprised CD4+ T cells from PBMCs cultured with HCoV-229E spike peptides, obtained before COVID-19 vaccination. The chain joins TRBV5-1 to TRBJ2-5, with unresolved D. This CDR3 reads CASSQGRTPVGETQYF. DNA for the CDR3: TGCGCCAGCAGCCAAGGACGGACCCCCGTCGGGGAGACCCAGTACTTC.